Described below is a single T cell receptor (beta chain) sequence and its context. Its specificity is unknown. The data stem from a study of shared clonotypes between healthy human individuals. Study results and caveats: Memory subsets generally showed lower estimated richness than naive subsets.

The germline V gene has CDR1 SQVTM and CDR2 ANQGSEA. The CDR3 runs to 14 residues. V shed 1 base and J shed 3 bases, with 12 bases lying between them. Naive CD8 populations comprised CD45RO-negative cells positively selected for CCR7, excluding terminally differentiated effector memory CD45RA+ cells. The repertoire was sequenced with immunoSEQ multiplex PCR; TCRdb's copy has only in-frame clones and lacks some. The sample holds millions of clones; about 95% are singletons and the top ten take 0.85% to 1.3%. The V call is TRBV29-1, the J call TRBJ2-5, with D unresolved. The sample was naive CD8+ T cells sorted from blood. This clonotype was sampled from a man younger than 30 in good health. CDR3 nucleotide sequence: TGCAGCGTTGAAGGATCGCCCAGTAAAGAGACCCAGTACTTC. This sequence encodes CSVEGSPSKETQYF.